The 15 T cell receptor beta chains given below trace back to one sample, sequenced in a study of blood T cell repertoires in COVID-19. Measured with immunoSEQ multiplex PCR; TCRdb has only the in-frame clones, and not every one. The sample shows about 250,000 clones, roughly 90% of them seen only once. Sequenced: peripheral blood. These receptors were obtained from a woman in her 40s who had recovered from COVID-19.

The chain recombines TRBV18 with TRBJ2-7; 13 bases agree with TRBD2. V was pared by 3 bases and J by 4 bases, with 9 bases of the junction left unmatched. The germline V gene has CDR1 KGHSH and CDR2 LQKENI. The CDR3 sequence is 17 residues long. In nucleotides, the CDR3 is TGTGCCAGCTCACCCGGCGGCGGACTAGCGGGAGTGTACGAGCAGTACTTC. This encodes CASSPGGGLAGVYEQYF.

The V gene is TRBV3-1 (or the pseudogene TRBV3-2), the J gene TRBJ1-5; D not resolved. The CDR3 covers 14 residues. V was trimmed by 1 base and J by 7 bases, leaving 11 bases between them. Per the germline V gene, CDR1 is LGHDT and CDR2 is YNNKEL (reference sequence). CDR3 DNA: TGTGCCAGCAGCCAAGTGAGGCAAGGCCAGCCCCAGCATTTT. Amino acid sequence: CASSQVRQGQPQHF.

The chain couples TRBV5-1 to TRBJ2-2, with D possibly TRBD1 on 6 matching bases. The ends were cut back, 5 bases at V and 5 bases at J, with 16 bases in the middle. The CDR3 covers 15 residues. Germline CDR1 SGHRS, CDR2 YFSETQ. This CDR3 is CASRRARGVTGELFF. CDR3 in DNA: TGCGCCAGCAGACGGGCCAGGGGAGTAACCGGGGAGCTGTTTTTT.

The V and J genes are TRBV12-3 or TRBV12-4 and TRBJ1-2; D ambiguous. V gave up 3 bases and J gave up 8 bases, with 10 bases separating them. The CDR3 consists of 12 residues. CDR3 DNA sequence: TGTGCCAGCAGTTTTGGTTCGGGAGGCTACACCTTC. Protein sequence: CASSFGSGGYTF.

The table lists this clone with a count of one. This rearrangement joins TRBV6-6 to TRBJ1-4; D unresolved. Germline CDR1 MNHNY, CDR2 SVGAGI (reference sequence). The CDR3 has 13 residues. Trimming stripped 8 bases from V and 0 bases from J, with 7 bases between. DNA of the CDR3: TGTGCCAGCGGGCGTACAACTAATGAAAAACTGTTTTTT. Protein sequence: CASGRTTNEKLFF.

This chain connects TRBV11-3 to TRBJ2-5; 15 positions agree with TRBD2. The germline CDR1 and CDR2 sequences are SGHNT and YENEEA. J was trimmed by 3 bases and V by 4 bases; bases with no gene match: 12. The CDR3 spans 19 residues. The DNA for the CDR3 is TGTGCCAGCAGCTCCGGACTAGCGGGAGGGCCGAGGTATAAAGAGACCCAGTACTTC. Its protein is CASSSGLAGGPRYKETQYF.

The chain carries TRBV7-9 and TRBJ1-4, with TRBD1 matching over 9 bases. Germline assignment: CDR1 SEHNR and CDR2 FQNEAQ (reference sequence). The CDR3 loop spans 15 amino acids. The ends lost 7 bases at V and 5 bases at J; junction bases unmatched: 8. The CDR3 nucleotides are TGTGCCAGCACCGTACTGGACAGGGGAAATGAAAAACTGTTTTTT. It translates to CASTVLDRGNEKLFF.

The chain uses TRBV19 and TRBJ2-5; possible D gene TRBD1, 6 bases. Germline CDR1 LNHDA, CDR2 SQIVND (reference sequence). The CDR3 is 13 residues long. The V and J ends lost 5 bases and 5 bases respectively, with 12 bases between them. CDR3 in DNA: TGTGCCAGTAGTCCAGGGGTTCAGGAGACCCAGTACTTC. This gives the protein CASSPGVQETQYF.

The DNA for the CDR3 is TGTGCCAGCACGCTCAATCAGGGACACTCTGGAAACACCATATATTTT. This gives the protein CASTLNQGHSGNTIYF. V is TRBV2 and J is TRBJ1-3; possible D gene TRBD1, 6 bases. Trimming removed 7 bases from V and 0 bases from J, with 16 bases in between. CDR3 length: 16 residues. Germline V gene sequence: CDR1 SNHLY, CDR2 FYNNEI.

The chain combines TRBV7-3 with TRBJ2-3; 11 bases are a match to TRBD2. CDR3 length: 17 amino acids. With 1 base clipped from V and 4 bases from J, the junction kept 7 bases outside the gene matches. Germline V gene lookup returns CDR1 SGHTA and CDR2 FQGTGA. CDR3 in amino acids: CASSLKGSGGASDTQYF. The DNA of the CDR3 is TGTGCCAGCAGCTTAAAGGGTAGCGGGGGGGCATCAGATACGCAGTATTTT.

This chain joins TRBV27 and TRBJ2-3; D remains unclear. Germline V CDR1 and CDR2: MNHEY, SMNVEV (reference sequence). This CDR3 region has 13 residues. Trimming shortened V by 3 bases and J by 3 bases, and 7 bases separated the two germline ends. As DNA, the CDR3 is TGTGCCAGCAGTTTTGCAGATACAGATACGCAGTATTTT. Amino acids: CASSFADTDTQYF.

The rearrangement uses TRBV9 and TRBJ2-1; no firm D call. CDR1 and CDR2 (germline): SGDLS, YYNGEE. CDR3 size: 14 residues. Trimming left V 0 bases short and J 5 bases short, with 9 bases between. The CDR3: CASSVEWANNEQFF. The CDR3 nucleotides read TGTGCCAGCAGCGTAGAGTGGGCCAACAATGAGCAGTTCTTC.

The CDR3 DNA follows: TGTGCCTGGAGTGTAAGGGGATATGAGCAGTTCTTC. Amino acids: CAWSVRGYEQFF. This chain links TRBV30 with TRBJ2-1, with D possibly being TRBD1 (5 bases). This CDR3 is 12 amino acids long. Trimming removed 0 bases at V and 8 bases at J, with 8 bases between. CDR1 and CDR2 (germline): GTSNPN, SVGIG (reference sequence).

Here the CDR3 reads CASRMGLPYNEQFF. The CDR3 DNA is TGTGCCAGCAGAATGGGACTCCCCTACAATGAGCAGTTCTTC. The chain employs TRBV2 and TRBJ2-1; D possibly corresponds to TRBD2 (6 bases). The CDR3 runs to 14 residues. Trimming removed 6 bases from V and 2 bases from J, with 11 bases in between. Per germline, CDR1 SNHLY and CDR2 FYNNEI.

The chain combines TRBV7-9 with TRBJ2-3; D remains ambiguous. The CDR3 sequence is 14 residues long. Germline V gene sequence: CDR1 SEHNR, CDR2 FQNEAQ (reference sequence). V dropped 2 bases and J dropped 4 bases, with 10 bases sitting between them. CDR3 in DNA: TGTGCCAGCAGCTTAACCGAACGGGCAGATACGCAGTATTTT. Translation gives CASSLTERADTQYF.